These 20 T cell receptor beta chains share one sample of origin, sequenced in a study of a mutant IDH1 vaccine in newly diagnosed glioma. This table comes from immunoSEQ multiplex PCR, and its TCRdb copy is limited to in-frame clones, with some not included. In the table there are roughly 130,000 clones, over 75% of which are singletons. Time point defined: week 11, during vaccination. Every single dose of the vaccine, 300 ug of mutant IDH1 20-mer peptide, came with topical imiquimod. No cognate antigen is known for these TCRs. The sequencing here drew on PBMCs, taken from a glioma patient whose treatment included an IDH1 peptide vaccine. The receptors were gathered from a man aged 35-49 years with glioma.

This clone was picked up a small number of times. The chain uses TRBV7-9 and TRBJ1-1; D unclear. Germline-derived CDR1 and CDR2 are SEHNR and FQNEAQ (reference sequence). V was pared by 5 bases and J by 1 base, with 11 bases between. This CDR3 contains 14 residues. The chain's CDR3 is CASSPGRRNTEAFF. The CDR3 DNA follows: TGTGCCAGCAGCCCCGGTCGGCGGAACACTGAAGCTTTCTTT.

The chain recombines TRBV6-5 with TRBJ2-7; tentatively, D is TRBD1 or TRBD2 (5 bases each). The CDR3 has 14 residues. Germline lookup yields CDR1 MNHEY and CDR2 SVGAGI. The ends were cut back, 7 bases at V and 5 bases at J, with 18 bases in the middle. In DNA form, the CDR3 reads TGTGCCAGCAACAACCCGGGACGGCTGGACGAGCAGTACTTC. This codes for CASNNPGRLDEQYF.

This clone was counted between two and nine times. The chain recombines TRBV14 with TRBJ2-1, with D perhaps matching TRBD2 (6 bases). The germline V gene encodes CDR1 SGHDN and CDR2 FVKESK. The CDR3 has 17 amino acids. Trimming removed 3 bases from V and 6 bases from J, with 21 bases in between. DNA of the CDR3: TGTGCCAGCAGCCAGGCGGTGGGGGACTCCCCCTTCAATGAGCAGTTCTTC. Protein sequence: CASSQAVGDSPFNEQFF.

This clone was recorded only once. The chain has TRBV11-2 and TRBJ2-7; TRBD1 aligns across 8 bases. Per the germline V gene, CDR1 is SGHAT and CDR2 is FQNNGV. The CDR3 spans 16 residues. Losses at the gene ends were 3 bases for V and 3 bases for J; bases not matched to a gene: 10. This CDR3 reads CASSFGEGTGVYEQYF. As DNA, the CDR3 is TGTGCCAGCAGCTTTGGGGAAGGGACAGGAGTCTACGAGCAGTACTTC. Combining the CDR3 with reference TRBV11-2 and TRBJ2-7 gives the whole variable domain EAGVAQSPRYKIIEKRQSVAFWCNPISGHATLYWYQQILGQGPKLLIQFQNNGVVDDSQLPKDRFSAERLKGVDSTLKIQPAKLEDSAVYLCASSFGEGTGVYEQYFGPGTRLTVT.

The rearrangement joins TRBV5-1 to TRBJ2-1, with D unclear. Trimming left V 2 bases short and J 0 bases short, with 9 bases between. This CDR3 has 15 amino acids. Germline loops: CDR1 SGHRS, CDR2 YFSETQ. CDR3 residues: CASSLTASSYNEQFF. As DNA, the CDR3 is TGCGCCAGCAGCTTAACGGCTTCCTCCTACAATGAGCAGTTCTTC.

A single count supports this clone. The genes are TRBV28 and TRBJ1-3; D is possibly TRBD1 (6 bases). The CDR3 loop spans 17 amino acids. Germline CDR1 and CDR2: MDHEN and SYDVKM. The V gene lost 3 bases and the J gene lost 2 bases, with 17 bases spanning the gap. The CDR3 DNA reads as TGTGCCAGCAGTTTGTCAGGGGTCAACCTCGCTGGAAACACCATATATTTT. This codes for CASSLSGVNLAGNTIYF.

The gene calls are TRBV5-1 and TRBJ2-5, with TRBD1 as a possible D gene (5 bases). This CDR3 is 14 amino acids long. Trimming cost V 0 bases and J 4 bases, with 10 bases left between them. From germline, CDR1 is SGHRS and CDR2 YFSETQ. The CDR3 sequence: CASSLDQGSETQYF. The CDR3 region has the DNA TGCGCCAGCAGCTTGGACCAGGGTTCAGAGACCCAGTACTTC.

The sample holds many counts of this clone. CDR3 nucleotides: TGTGCCAGCAGTCGACTCCCGGCAGGTAGCAATCAGCCCCAGCATTTT. As protein: CASSRLPAGSNQPQHF. The chain uses TRBV27 and TRBJ1-5, with D unresolved. The ends were cut back, 5 bases at V and 0 bases at J, with 14 bases in the middle. The germline V gene encodes CDR1 MNHEY and CDR2 SMNVEV (reference sequence). The CDR3 has 16 residues.

The gene calls are TRBV6-1 and TRBJ1-2, with D hard to call. V dropped 4 bases and J dropped 2 bases, with 20 bases sitting between them. Germline CDR1 and CDR2: MNHNS and SASEGT. This CDR3 has 17 amino acids. The CDR3 loop reads CASSARAYSQANYGYTF. For the CDR3, the DNA is TGTGCCAGCAGTGCTAGGGCCTACAGCCAGGCGAACTATGGCTACACCTTC.

The chain recombines TRBV25-1 with TRBJ1-2, with a weak D call TRBD1 (6 bases). CDR1 is MGHDK, CDR2 SYGVNS, per germline. V lost 8 bases and J lost 1, with 11 bases in between. The CDR3 consists of 13 residues. The CDR3 DNA sequence: TGTGCCAGCCGTGGACAGCTTAACTATGGCTACACCTTC. Amino acid sequence: CASRGQLNYGYTF.

The rearrangement uses TRBV18 and TRBJ1-4; D unclear. V was pared by 1 base and J by 0 bases, with 9 bases between. Germline CDR1 KGHSH, CDR2 LQKENI. This CDR3 comprises 16 residues. The CDR3, as DNA: TGTGCCAGCTCACCACGAAGCCAGACAACTAATGAAAAACTGTTTTTT. Its protein is CASSPRSQTTNEKLFF. The variable domain in full, completed from reference TRBV18 and TRBJ1-4, reads NAGVMQNPRHLVRRRGQEARLRCSPMKGHSHVYWYRQLPEEGLKFMVYLQKENIIDESGMPKERFSAEFPKEGPSILRIQQVVRGDSAAYFCASSPRSQTTNEKLFFGSGTQLSVL.

The chain has TRBV9 and TRBJ2-3, with 10 bases that match TRBD2. CDR3 length: 15 amino acids. Per germline, CDR1 SGDLS and CDR2 YYNGEE. J lost 0 bases, V lost 2 bases, and 0 bases had no gene match. The CDR3 spells CASSVSGGSTDTQYF. The CDR3 DNA reads as TGTGCCAGCAGCGTTAGCGGGGGGAGCACAGATACGCAGTATTTT.

V is TRBV5-1 and J is TRBJ2-5; D might be TRBD1 or TRBD2, each matching 6 bases. The CDR3 is 14 amino acids. Looked up from germline, CDR1 is SGHRS and CDR2 is YFSETQ. Between the trimmed V and J ends, which lost 0 bases and 7 bases, there was a span of 13 bases. The CDR3: CASSLEGGPRTQYF. CDR3 nucleotide sequence: TGCGCCAGCAGCTTGGAGGGGGGCCCGAGGACCCAGTACTTC.

The CDR3 nucleotides are TGCGCCAGCAGGGACAGGGGGCTGGCCCAGTACTTC. This encodes CASRDRGLAQYF. V gene TRBV5-1 combines with J gene TRBJ2-5; 11 bases align to TRBD1. V lost 5 bases to trimming and J lost 9 bases; unmatched junction nucleotides: 3. There are 12 residues in the CDR3. Germline V lookup: CDR1 SGHRS, CDR2 YFSETQ.

V and J are TRBV19 and TRBJ2-7; tentatively, D is TRBD1 (7 bases). Deletions cut 10 bases from V and 2 bases from J, with 15 bases between. The CDR3 has 13 amino acids. The V gene's germline CDR1 is LNHDA and CDR2 SQIVND (reference sequence). Written as DNA, the CDR3 is TGTGCCACCGGGGGACAGTACACCTACGAGCAGTACTTC. Protein sequence: CATGGQYTYEQYF. The variable domain in full, with the rest retrieved from reference TRBV19 and TRBJ2-7, is DGGITQSPKYLFRKEGQNVTLSCEQNLNHDAMYWYRQDPGQGLRLIYYSQIVNDFQKGDIAEGYSVSREKKESFPLTVTSAQKNPTAFYLCATGGQYTYEQYFGPGTRLTVT.

This chain joins TRBV7-6 and TRBJ2-3; 9 bases agree with TRBD2. In germline, CDR1 is SGHVS, CDR2 FNYEAQ. This CDR3 is 17 amino acids long. The ends lost 1 base at V and 1 base at J; junction bases unmatched: 6. CDR3 bases: TGTGCCAGCAGCTTAGATATTAGCGGGAGTGGCACAGATACGCAGTATTTT. It translates to CASSLDISGSGTDTQYF.

This sequence joins TRBV29-1 and TRBJ2-1; D may be TRBD2 (6 bases). V was trimmed by 3 bases and J by 7 bases, leaving 16 bases between them. This CDR3 spans 14 amino acids. The germline CDR1 and CDR2 sequences are SQVTM and ANQGSEA. Written as DNA, the CDR3 is TGCAGCGTTGATGGGCTAGCGTCCGGGAATGAGCAGTTCTTC. Protein: CSVDGLASGNEQFF.

V is TRBV28 and J is TRBJ2-2, with TRBD2 matching over 11 bases. The CDR3 extends over 16 amino acids. Germline trimming cut 5 bases from V and 5 bases from J; bases unmatched to any gene: 7. Germline V gene sequence: CDR1 MDHEN, CDR2 SYDVKM. In DNA, the CDR3 is TGTGCCAGCAGTGTTACTAGCGGGAGAAGAACCGGGGAGCTGTTTTTT. This translates into CASSVTSGRRTGELFF.

The CDR3 nucleotides read TGTGCCACCCAGGGACAGGTCTCCTACGAGCAGTACTTC. Translated: CATQGQVSYEQYF. This chain uses TRBV7-2 with TRBJ2-7; 8 bases align to TRBD1. V lost 10 bases to trimming and J lost 0 bases; unmatched junction nucleotides: 5. Germline V lookup: CDR1 SGHTA, CDR2 FQGNSA. This CDR3 is 13 amino acids long.

This chain uses TRBV4-1 with TRBJ2-1, with no clear D. Germline V gene sequence: CDR1 MGHRA, CDR2 YSYEKL. V lost 0 bases and J 15 bases, leaving 15 bases between the germline ends. This CDR3 comprises 13 residues. The chain's CDR3 is CASSQDGVGLVFF. The CDR3 coding sequence is TGCGCCAGCAGCCAAGATGGCGTCGGCCTGGTGTTCTTC.